The rows below give T cell receptor beta chains drawn from one sample of a study of T cell changes during pregnancy in multiple sclerosis. Measured with immunoSEQ multiplex PCR; TCRdb has only the in-frame clones, and not every one. Of around 3,500 clones in the sample, more than 75% were seen once. The sequences come from CD8+ T cells from peripheral blood mononuclear cells, collected in the first trimester of pregnancy. The receptors were gathered from a female donor in good health, enrolled as a control in a pregnancy study. Both conserved end residues are part of each CDR3. The D gene is left open where the match is weak. Clone sizes are given selectively: once, few, many, or a class where the clone is expanded.

TRBV10-1	TRBD2	NA	TRBJ2-3	CASSESRLAGGGTDTQYF	TGCGCCAGCAGTGAGTCGAGGCTAGCGGGGGGCGGCACAGATACGCAGTATTTT
TRBV6-1	TRBD2	NA	TRBJ2-1	CASREGLASSYNEQFF	TGTGCCAGCAGAGAAGGACTAGCCTCATCCTACAATGAGCAGTTCTTC
TRBV4-3	NA	NA	TRBJ2-1	CASSQDVGPHEQFF	TGCGCCAGCAGCCAAGACGTGGGGCCCCATGAGCAGTTCTTC
TRBV19	TRBD1	NA	TRBJ2-3	CASSRQGSTDTQYF	TGTGCCAGTAGTAGACAGGGTAGCACAGATACGCAGTATTTT
TRBV5-4	TRBD1	once	TRBJ1-1	CASGLGHRTGPGTEAFF	TGTGCCAGCGGACTAGGACATCGGACAGGGCCGGGCACTGAAGCTTTCTTT
TRBV29-1	TRBD2	once	TRBJ2-1	CSVDRLAVTYNEQFF	TGCAGCGTTGACCGTCTAGCGGTCACCTACAATGAGCAGTTCTTC
TRBV30	NA	NA	TRBJ2-7	CAWSVSGLQYF	TGTGCCTGGAGTGTTAGCGGATTACAGTACTTC
TRBV4-3	NA	few	TRBJ2-3	CASSGLAQGTDTQYF	TGCGCCAGCAGCGGGCTAGCGCAAGGGACAGATACGCAGTATTTT
TRBV6-1	TRBD2	NA	TRBJ2-5	CASSENLRGGHKETQYF	TGTGCCAGCAGTGAAAATCTGCGGGGAGGGCACAAAGAGACCCAGTACTTC
TRBV5-6	TRBD2	NA	TRBJ2-7	CASSWVASGLAEYEQHF	TGTGCCAGCAGCTGGGTGGCGTCGGGACTAGCGGAGTACGAGCAGCACTTC
TRBV6-4	TRBD1	NA	TRBJ1-2	CASSDIPDRDYGYTF	TGTGCCAGCAGTGATATCCCTGACAGGGACTATGGCTACACCTTC
TRBV6-6	NA	NA	TRBJ2-7	CASSYSSGVSSYEQYF	TGTGCCAGCAGTTACTCTTCGGGAGTCAGCTCCTACGAGCAGTACTTC
TRBV9	NA	NA	TRBJ2-7	CASSQGHSYEQYF	TGTGCCAGCAGCCAGGGACATTCCTACGAGCAGTACTTC
TRBV6-1	NA	NA	TRBJ2-7	CASSEWADYLGTDEQYF	TGTGCCAGCAGTGAATGGGCGGACTACCTAGGGACAGACGAGCAGTACTTC
TRBV29-1	TRBD1	NA	TRBJ1-4	CSGIGTGSEKLFF	TGCAGCGGTATTGGGACAGGGAGTGAAAAACTGTTTTTT
TRBV4-3	TRBD1	NA	TRBJ2-2	CASSQDETGIDTGELFF	TGCGCCAGCAGCCAAGATGAGACAGGGATTGACACCGGGGAGCTGTTTTTT
TRBV11-3	NA	NA	TRBJ2-4	CASIPGVAKNIQYF	TGTGCCAGCATACCGGGGGTGGCCAAAAACATTCAGTACTTC
TRBV6-1	TRBD1	NA	TRBJ2-2	CASSRGQGASGELFF	TGTGCCAGCAGCCGCGGACAGGGCGCGTCAGGGGAGCTGTTTTTT
TRBV5-6	NA	few	TRBJ1-1	CASKQGNTEAFF	TGTGCCAGCAAACAGGGGAACACTGAAGCTTTCTTT
TRBV29-1	NA	NA	TRBJ1-1	CSVESRVLEAFF	TGCAGCGTTGAGAGCAGGGTTCTTGAAGCTTTCTTT
TRBV7-9	NA	NA	TRBJ1-6	CASSPGVVGSPLHF	TGTGCCAGCAGTCCAGGGGTGGTGGGATCACCCCTCCACTTT
TRBV7-9	TRBD1	medium-sized	TRBJ1-2	CASSRVGQANYGYTF	TGTGCCAGCAGCCGAGTAGGACAGGCGAACTATGGCTACACCTTC
TRBV18	TRBD1	NA	TRBJ1-5	CASSPRDSPLVGSQHF	TGTGCCAGCTCACCCAGGGACAGCCCTTTAGTTGGGTCCCAGCATTTT
TRBV6-7	TRBD1	NA	TRBJ2-7	CASGEQGDEQYF	TGTGCCAGCGGGGAGCAGGGGGACGAGCAGTACTTC
TRBV5-1	TRBD2	NA	TRBJ2-7	CASSPAGARAYEQYF	TGCGCCAGCAGCCCCGCGGGAGCCAGGGCCTACGAGCAGTACTTC
TRBV6-4	TRBD1	NA	TRBJ2-2	CASRVKGANGELFF	TGTGCCAGCCGAGTCAAGGGGGCAAACGGGGAGCTGTTTTTT
TRBV7-2	TRBD1	NA	TRBJ1-1	CASSFGQGRAFF	TGTGCCAGCAGCTTCGGACAGGGGCGTGCTTTCTTT
TRBV29-1	NA	NA	TRBJ2-3	CSVDATDTQYF	TGCAGCGTTGATGCGACAGATACGCAGTATTTT
TRBV5-6	TRBD1	once	TRBJ1-5	CASSHSRGPGGNQPQHF	TGTGCCAGCAGCCATAGCAGGGGGCCTGGCGGGAATCAGCCCCAGCATTTT
TRBV19	TRBD1	NA	TRBJ2-1	CASSLKGTGGSYNEQFF	TGTGCCAGTAGTCTCAAAGGGACAGGGGGGTCCTACAATGAGCAGTTCTTC
TRBV6-5	NA	NA	TRBJ1-1	CASSYSPGRHTEAFF	TGCGCCAGCAGTTACTCTCCGGGGAGGCACACTGAAGCTTTCTTT
TRBV25-1	TRBD1	NA	TRBJ2-3	CASSEPPGQGADTQYF	TGTGCCAGCAGTGAACCCCCGGGACAGGGCGCAGATACGCAGTATTTT